The 8 T cell receptor beta chains below were found in one sample sequenced in a study of CD8 T cells in Susac syndrome. Reverse transcription of about 0.45 to 1 ug RNA was performed with random hexamers. In TCRdb, the immunoSEQ multiplex PCR reads were re-called with MiXCR into one record per CDR3 protein. The sample comprises 150,000 or so distinct CDR3 sequences, about 96% of which are singletons, and around 0.12% rests with the top ten. Sequenced input: CD4+ T cells from PBMCs. The source is a human donor with Susac syndrome.

J is TRBJ2-3 and V is TRBV27; 7 bases map to TRBD2. J gave up 0 bases and V 3 bases, and 3 bases lay outside the gene matches. The germline V gene encodes CDR1 MNHEY and CDR2 SMNVEV (reference sequence). This CDR3 has 15 amino acids. For the CDR3, the DNA is TGTGCCAGCAGTTTTGTGGGGGGGAGCACAGATACGCAGTATTTT. This codes for CASSFVGGSTDTQYF.

The chain combines TRBV11-2 with TRBJ2-6; TRBD1 matches at 8 bases. The CDR3 loop spans 18 amino acids. In germline, CDR1 is SGHAT, CDR2 FQNNGV. V shed 3 bases and J 1 base; nucleotides not matched to a gene: 8. In nucleotides, the CDR3 is TGTGCCAGCAGCTTTCCCAGGGGGCGATTTTCTGGGGCCAACGTCCTGACTTTC. Protein sequence: CASSFPRGRFSGANVLTF.

The J gene is TRBJ2-4, the V gene TRBV5-4, with 9 bases lining up with TRBD2. CDR3 length: 14 amino acids. From germline, CDR1 is SGHNT and CDR2 YYREEE (reference sequence). The trim removed 4 bases at V and 7 bases at J, leaving 6 bases unmatched. For the CDR3, the DNA is TGTGCCAGCAGCCTTAGCGGGAGAGATAACATTCAGTACTTC. This codes for CASSLSGRDNIQYF.

The chain is built from TRBV10-3 and TRBJ1-3; no firm D call. This CDR3 comprises 14 residues. Trimming cost V 3 bases and J 4 bases, with 10 bases left between them. Germline V lookup: CDR1 ENHRY, CDR2 SYGVKD. The CDR3 bases are TGTGCCATCAGTGACCCAGACGGGGGAAACACCATATATTTT. This gives the protein CAISDPDGGNTIYF.

CDR3 nucleotide sequence: TGCAGCGTTGCTCACACTGAAGCTTTCTTT. Protein product: CSVAHTEAFF. This rearrangement joins TRBV29-1 to TRBJ1-1; D unresolved. This CDR3 has 10 amino acids. V lost 4 bases to trimming and J lost 3 bases, with 3 bases between them. The germline CDR1 and CDR2 sequences are SQVTM and ANQGSEA.

V is TRBV6-6 and J is TRBJ1-1; D unresolved. The V gene's germline CDR1 is MNHNY and CDR2 SVGAGI (reference sequence). The CDR3 spans 14 residues. V lost 6 bases to trimming and J lost 2 bases, with 13 bases between them. CDR3 region: CASSPLGGNTEAFF. The CDR3 DNA follows: TGTGCCAGCAGCCCCTTGGGAGGAAACACTGAAGCTTTCTTT.

V gene TRBV12-3 or TRBV12-4 combines with J gene TRBJ2-6, with D hard to call. Trimming shortened V by 7 bases and J by 0 bases, and 10 bases separated the two germline ends. CDR3 length equals 15 residues. The CDR3 DNA follows: TGTGCCAGCATAGGATTGGACTCTGGGGCCAACGTCCTGACTTTC. Translation gives CASIGLDSGANVLTF.

This chain joins TRBV3-1 and TRBJ1-1; no reliable D call. CDR1 is LGHDT, CDR2 YNNKEL, per germline (reference sequence). V was shortened by 0 bases and J by 8 bases, with 10 bases between the two germline ends. The CDR3 consists of 13 residues. CDR3 sequence (DNA): TGTGCCAGCAGCCAAGAACCAAAAAGGGAAGCTTTCTTT. Translating it yields CASSQEPKREAFF.